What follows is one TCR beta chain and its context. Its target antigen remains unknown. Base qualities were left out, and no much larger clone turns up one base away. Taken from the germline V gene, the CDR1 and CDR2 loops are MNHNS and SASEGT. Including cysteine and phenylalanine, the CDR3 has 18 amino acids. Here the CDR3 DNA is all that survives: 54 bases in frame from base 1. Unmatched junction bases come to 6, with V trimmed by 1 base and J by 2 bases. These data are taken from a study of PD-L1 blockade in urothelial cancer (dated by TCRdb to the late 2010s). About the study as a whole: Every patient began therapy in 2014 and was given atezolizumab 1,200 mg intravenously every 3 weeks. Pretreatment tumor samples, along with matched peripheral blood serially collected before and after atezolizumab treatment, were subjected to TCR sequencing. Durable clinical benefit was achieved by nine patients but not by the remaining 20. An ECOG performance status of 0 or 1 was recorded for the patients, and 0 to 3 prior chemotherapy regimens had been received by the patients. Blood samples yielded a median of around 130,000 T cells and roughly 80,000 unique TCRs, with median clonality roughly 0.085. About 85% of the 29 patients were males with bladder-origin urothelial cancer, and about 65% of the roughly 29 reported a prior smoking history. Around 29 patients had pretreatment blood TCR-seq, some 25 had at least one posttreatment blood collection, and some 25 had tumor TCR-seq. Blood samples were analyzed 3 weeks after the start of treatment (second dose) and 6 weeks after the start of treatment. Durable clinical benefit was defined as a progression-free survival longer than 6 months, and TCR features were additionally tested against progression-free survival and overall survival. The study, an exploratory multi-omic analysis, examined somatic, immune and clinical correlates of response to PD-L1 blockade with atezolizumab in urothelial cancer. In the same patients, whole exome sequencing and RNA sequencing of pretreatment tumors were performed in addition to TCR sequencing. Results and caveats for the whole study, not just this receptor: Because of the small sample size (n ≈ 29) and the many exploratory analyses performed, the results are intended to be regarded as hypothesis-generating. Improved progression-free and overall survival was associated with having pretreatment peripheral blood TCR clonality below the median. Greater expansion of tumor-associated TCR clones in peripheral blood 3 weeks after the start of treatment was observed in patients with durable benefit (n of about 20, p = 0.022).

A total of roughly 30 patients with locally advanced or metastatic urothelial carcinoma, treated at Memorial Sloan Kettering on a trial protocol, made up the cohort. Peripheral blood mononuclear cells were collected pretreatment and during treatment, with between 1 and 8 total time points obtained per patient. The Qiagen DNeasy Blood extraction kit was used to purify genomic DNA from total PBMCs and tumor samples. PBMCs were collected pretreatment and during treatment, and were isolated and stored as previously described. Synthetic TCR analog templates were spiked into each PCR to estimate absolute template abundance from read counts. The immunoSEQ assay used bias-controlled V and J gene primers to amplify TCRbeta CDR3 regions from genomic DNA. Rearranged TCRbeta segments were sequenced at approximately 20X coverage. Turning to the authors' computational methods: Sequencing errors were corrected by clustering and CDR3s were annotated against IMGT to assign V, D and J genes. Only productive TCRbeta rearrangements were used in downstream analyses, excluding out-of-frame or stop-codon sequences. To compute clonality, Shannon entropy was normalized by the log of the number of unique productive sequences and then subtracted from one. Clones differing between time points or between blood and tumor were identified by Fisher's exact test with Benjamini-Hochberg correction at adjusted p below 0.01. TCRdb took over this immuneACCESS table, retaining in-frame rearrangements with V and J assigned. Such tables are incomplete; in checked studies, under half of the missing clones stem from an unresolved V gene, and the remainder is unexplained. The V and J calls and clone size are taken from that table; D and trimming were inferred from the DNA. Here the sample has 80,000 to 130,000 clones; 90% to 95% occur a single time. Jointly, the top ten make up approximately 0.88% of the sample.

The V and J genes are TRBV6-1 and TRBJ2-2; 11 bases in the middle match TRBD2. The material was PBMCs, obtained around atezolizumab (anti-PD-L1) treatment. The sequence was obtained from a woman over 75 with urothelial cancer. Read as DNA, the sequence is TGTGCCAGCAGTGAAGGGCTAGCGGGAGGCATAAACACCGGGGAGCTGTTTTTT. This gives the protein CASSEGLAGGINTGELFF.